This T cell receptor (beta chain) was identified in a study of blood T cell repertoires in COVID-19. Looking at the study overall: Each recovered donor of Cohort 3 presented with two negative PCRs, clearance, or symptom resolution. The United States, Italy and Spain were the sources of the acute and convalescent COVID-19 samples.

The table lists this clone with a count of one. Participants, roughly 18 to 89 years old, spanned about 26 US areas. Each participant's cohort was designated according to participant-reported clinical history. The germline CDR1 and CDR2 sequences are SGHVS and FNYEAQ. V was clipped by 5 bases and J by 5 bases; unmatched bases: 6. CDR3 length: 15 amino acids. Sequencing used immunoSEQ multiplex PCR; TCRdb keeps in-frame clones, though not all of them. The sample lists fewer than 350,000 clones; approximately 90% were seen once. Sequencing was carried out using PBMCs or T cells enriched from blood (not recorded which). The receptor was derived from an older woman in a cohort exposed to, infected with or recovered from COVID-19 (not recorded which). This sequence joins TRBV7-6 and TRBJ2-5; 12 positions agree with TRBD1. CDR3 DNA: TGTGCCAGCAGCAGAGGGACAGGGGGCGTGGAGACCCAGTACTTC. Translated, it gives CASSRGTGGVETQYF. Full variable domain (rest looked up from reference TRBV7-6 and TRBJ2-5): GAGVSQSPRYKVTKRGQDVALRCDPISGHVSLYWYRQALGQGPEFLTYFNYEAQQDKSGLPNDRFSAERPEGSISTLTIQRTEQRDSAMYRCASSRGTGGVETQYFGPGTRLLVL.